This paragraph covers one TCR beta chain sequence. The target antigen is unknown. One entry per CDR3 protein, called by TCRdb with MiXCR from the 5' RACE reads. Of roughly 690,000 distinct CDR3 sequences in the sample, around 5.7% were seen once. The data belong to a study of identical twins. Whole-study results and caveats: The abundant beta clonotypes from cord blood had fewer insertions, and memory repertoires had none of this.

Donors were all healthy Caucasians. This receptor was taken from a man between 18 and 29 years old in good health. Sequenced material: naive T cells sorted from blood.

CDR3 bases: TGTGCCAGCAGCTTCGGGATCGATGAAAAACTGTTTTTT. Protein product: CASSFGIDEKLFF. The chain employs TRBV7-9 and TRBJ1-4; D ambiguous. The CDR3 covers 13 residues. V was cut by 3 bases and J by 6 bases, with 8 bases left in between. CDR1 SEHNR and CDR2 FQNEAQ come from the germline V gene (reference sequence).